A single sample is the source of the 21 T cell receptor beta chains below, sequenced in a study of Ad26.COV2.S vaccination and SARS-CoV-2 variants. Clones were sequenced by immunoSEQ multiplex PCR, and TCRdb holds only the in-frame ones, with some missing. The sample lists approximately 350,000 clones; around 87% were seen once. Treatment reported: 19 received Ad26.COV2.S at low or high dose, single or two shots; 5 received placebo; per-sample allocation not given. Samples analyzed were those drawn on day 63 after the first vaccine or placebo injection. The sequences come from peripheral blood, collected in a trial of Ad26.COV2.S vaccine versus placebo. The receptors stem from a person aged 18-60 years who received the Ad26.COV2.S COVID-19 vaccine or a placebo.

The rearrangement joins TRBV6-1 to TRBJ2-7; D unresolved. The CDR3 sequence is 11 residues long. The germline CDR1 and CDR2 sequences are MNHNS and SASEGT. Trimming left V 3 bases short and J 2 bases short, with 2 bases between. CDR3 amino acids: CASSDAYEQYF. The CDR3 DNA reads TGTGCCAGCAGTGATGCCTACGAGCAGTACTTC.

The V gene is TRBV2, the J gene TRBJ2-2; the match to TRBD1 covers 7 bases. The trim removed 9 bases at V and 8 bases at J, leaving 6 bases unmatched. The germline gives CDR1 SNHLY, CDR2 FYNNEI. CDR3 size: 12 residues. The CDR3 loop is CASTEDRGELFF. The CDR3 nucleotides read TGTGCCAGTACTGAGGACAGGGGGGAGCTGTTTTTT.

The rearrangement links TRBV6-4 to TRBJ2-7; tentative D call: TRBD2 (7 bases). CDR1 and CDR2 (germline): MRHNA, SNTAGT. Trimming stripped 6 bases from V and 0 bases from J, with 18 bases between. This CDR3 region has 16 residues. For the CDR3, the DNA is TGTGCCAGCAGGGGGAGGGAACAGGGAGTCTCCTACGAGCAGTACTTC. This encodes CASRGREQGVSYEQYF.

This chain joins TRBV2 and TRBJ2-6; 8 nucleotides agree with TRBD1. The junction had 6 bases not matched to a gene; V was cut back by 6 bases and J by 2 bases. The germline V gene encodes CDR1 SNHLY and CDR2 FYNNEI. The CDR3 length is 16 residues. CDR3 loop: CASRDGQGAGANVLTF. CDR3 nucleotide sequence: TGTGCCAGCAGGGACGGACAGGGCGCTGGGGCCAACGTCCTGACTTTC.

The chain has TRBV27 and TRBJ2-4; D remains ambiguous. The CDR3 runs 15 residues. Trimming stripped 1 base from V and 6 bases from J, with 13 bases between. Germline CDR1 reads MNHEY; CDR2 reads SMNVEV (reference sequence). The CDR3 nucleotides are TGTGCCAGCAGTTTATTGCCGGTAATGGGAAACATTCAGTACTTC. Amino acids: CASSLLPVMGNIQYF.

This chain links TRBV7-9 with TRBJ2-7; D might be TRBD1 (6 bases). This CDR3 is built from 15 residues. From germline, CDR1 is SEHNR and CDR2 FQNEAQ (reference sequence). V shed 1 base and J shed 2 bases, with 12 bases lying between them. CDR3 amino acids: CASSLDRAWPYEQYF. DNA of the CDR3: TGTGCCAGCAGCTTAGACAGGGCATGGCCCTACGAGCAGTACTTC.

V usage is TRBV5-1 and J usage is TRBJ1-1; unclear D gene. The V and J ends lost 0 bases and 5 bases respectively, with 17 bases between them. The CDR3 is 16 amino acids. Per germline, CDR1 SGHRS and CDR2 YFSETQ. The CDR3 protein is CASSLEPGPASTEAFF. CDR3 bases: TGCGCCAGCAGCTTGGAGCCGGGCCCCGCTAGTACTGAAGCTTTCTTT. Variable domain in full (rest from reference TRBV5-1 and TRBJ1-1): KAGVTQTPRYLIKTRGQQVTLSCSPISGHRSVSWYQQTPGQGLQFLFEYFSETQRNKGNFPGRFSGRQFSNSRSEMNVSTLELGDSALYLCASSLEPGPASTEAFFGQGTRLTVV.

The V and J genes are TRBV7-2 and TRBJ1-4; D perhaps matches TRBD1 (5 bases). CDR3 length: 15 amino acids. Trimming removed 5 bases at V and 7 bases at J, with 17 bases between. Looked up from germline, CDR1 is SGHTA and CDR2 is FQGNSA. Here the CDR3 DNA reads TGTGCCAGCAGCCCGAGGTCGGCAGGGCGTGAAAAACTGTTTTTT. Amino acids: CASSPRSAGREKLFF. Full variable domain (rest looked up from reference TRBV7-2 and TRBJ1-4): GAGVSQSPSNKVTEKGKDVELRCDPISGHTALYWYRQSLGQGLEFLIYFQGNSAPDKSGLPSDRFSAERTGGSVSTLTIQRTQQEDSAVYLCASSPRSAGREKLFFGSGTQLSVL.

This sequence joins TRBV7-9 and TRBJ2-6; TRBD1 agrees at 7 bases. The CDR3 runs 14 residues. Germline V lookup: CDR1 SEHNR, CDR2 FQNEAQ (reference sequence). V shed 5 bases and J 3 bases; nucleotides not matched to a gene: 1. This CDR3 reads CASSNRGGANVLTF. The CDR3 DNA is TGTGCCAGCAGCAACAGGGGTGGGGCCAACGTCCTGACTTTC.

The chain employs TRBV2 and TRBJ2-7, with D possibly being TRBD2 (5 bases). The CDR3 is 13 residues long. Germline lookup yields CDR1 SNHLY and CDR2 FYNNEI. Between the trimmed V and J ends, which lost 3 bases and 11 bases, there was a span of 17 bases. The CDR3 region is CASSDRTRSREYF. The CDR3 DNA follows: TGTGCCAGCAGTGATAGGACTCGATCAAGGGAGTACTTC.

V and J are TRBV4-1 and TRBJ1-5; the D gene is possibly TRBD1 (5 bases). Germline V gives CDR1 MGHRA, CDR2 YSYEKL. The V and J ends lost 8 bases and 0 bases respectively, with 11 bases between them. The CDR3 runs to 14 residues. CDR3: CASSPGGSNQPQHF. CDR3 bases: TGCGCCAGCTCCCCCGGGGGTAGCAATCAGCCCCAGCATTTT.

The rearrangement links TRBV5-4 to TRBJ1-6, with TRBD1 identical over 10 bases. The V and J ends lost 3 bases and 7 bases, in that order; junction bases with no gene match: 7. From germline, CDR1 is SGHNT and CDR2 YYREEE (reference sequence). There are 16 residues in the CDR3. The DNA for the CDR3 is TGTGCCAGCAGCTCCCGGGACAGGGGACCAAATTCACCCCTCCACTTT. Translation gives CASSSRDRGPNSPLHF. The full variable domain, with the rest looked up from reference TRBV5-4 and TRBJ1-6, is ETGVTQSPTHLIKTRGQQVTLRCSSQSGHNTVSWYQQALGQGPQFIFQYYREEENGRGNFPPRFSGLQFPNYSSELNVNALELDDSALYLCASSSRDRGPNSPLHFGNGTRLTVT.

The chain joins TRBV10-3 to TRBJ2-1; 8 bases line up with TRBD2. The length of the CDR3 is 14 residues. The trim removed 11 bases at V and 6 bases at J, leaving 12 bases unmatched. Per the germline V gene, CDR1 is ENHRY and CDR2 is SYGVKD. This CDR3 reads CASSQAGVVNEQFF. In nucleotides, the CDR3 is TGTGCCTCGTCTCAAGCGGGGGTAGTCAATGAGCAGTTCTTC.

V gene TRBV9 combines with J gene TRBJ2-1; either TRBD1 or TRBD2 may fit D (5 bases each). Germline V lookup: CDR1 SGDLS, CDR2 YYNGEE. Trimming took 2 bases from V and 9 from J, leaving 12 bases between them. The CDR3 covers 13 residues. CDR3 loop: CASSVGVLTEQFF. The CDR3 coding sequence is TGTGCCAGCAGCGTGGGGGTTCTTACTGAGCAGTTCTTC.

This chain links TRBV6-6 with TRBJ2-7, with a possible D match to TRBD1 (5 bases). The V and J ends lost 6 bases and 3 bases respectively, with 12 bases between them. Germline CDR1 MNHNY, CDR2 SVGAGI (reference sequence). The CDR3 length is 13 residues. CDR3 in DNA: TGTGCCAGCAGAGGGGCAGCTCTCTACGAGCAGTACTTC. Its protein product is CASRGAALYEQYF.

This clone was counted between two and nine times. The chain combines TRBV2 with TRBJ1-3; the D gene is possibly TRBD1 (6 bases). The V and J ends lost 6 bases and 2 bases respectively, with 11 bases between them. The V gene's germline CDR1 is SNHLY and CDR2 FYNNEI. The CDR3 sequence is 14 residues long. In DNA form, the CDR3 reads TGTGCCAGCAGGAAGAGGGGGACTGGAAACACCATATATTTT. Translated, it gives CASRKRGTGNTIYF.

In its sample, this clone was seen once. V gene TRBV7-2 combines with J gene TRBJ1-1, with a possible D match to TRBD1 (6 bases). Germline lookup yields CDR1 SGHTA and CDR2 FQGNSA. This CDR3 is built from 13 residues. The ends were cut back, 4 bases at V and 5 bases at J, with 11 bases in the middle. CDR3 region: CASSYWGQTEAFF. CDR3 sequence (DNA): TGTGCCAGCAGCTATTGGGGGCAGACTGAAGCTTTCTTT.

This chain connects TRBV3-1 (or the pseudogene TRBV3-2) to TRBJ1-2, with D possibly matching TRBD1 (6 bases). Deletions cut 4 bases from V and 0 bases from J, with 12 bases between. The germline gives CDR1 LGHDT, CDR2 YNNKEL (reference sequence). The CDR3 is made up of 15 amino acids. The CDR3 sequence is CASSLTGSTNYGYTF. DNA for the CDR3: TGTGCCAGCAGCCTCACAGGGTCTACTAACTATGGCTACACCTTC.

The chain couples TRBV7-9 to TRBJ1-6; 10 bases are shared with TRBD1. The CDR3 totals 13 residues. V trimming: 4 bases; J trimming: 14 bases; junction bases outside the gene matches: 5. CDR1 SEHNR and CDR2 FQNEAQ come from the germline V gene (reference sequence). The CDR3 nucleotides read TGTGCCAGCAGCTGGGACAGGGGCTTCACCCTCCACTTT. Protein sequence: CASSWDRGFTLHF.

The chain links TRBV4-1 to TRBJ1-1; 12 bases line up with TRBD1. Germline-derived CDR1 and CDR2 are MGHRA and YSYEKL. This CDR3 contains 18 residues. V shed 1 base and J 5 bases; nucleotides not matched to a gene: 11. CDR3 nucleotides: TGCGCCAGCAGCCAAGTCCGTGGGACAGGGGGCTGGGGGACTGAAGCTTTCTTT. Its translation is CASSQVRGTGGWGTEAFF.

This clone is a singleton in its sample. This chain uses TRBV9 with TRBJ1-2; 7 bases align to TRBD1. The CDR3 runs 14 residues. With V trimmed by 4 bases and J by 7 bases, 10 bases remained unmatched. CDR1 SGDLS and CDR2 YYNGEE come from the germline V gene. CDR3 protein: CASSPQTGFLGYTF. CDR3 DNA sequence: TGTGCCAGCAGCCCCCAGACAGGGTTTCTTGGCTACACCTTC.